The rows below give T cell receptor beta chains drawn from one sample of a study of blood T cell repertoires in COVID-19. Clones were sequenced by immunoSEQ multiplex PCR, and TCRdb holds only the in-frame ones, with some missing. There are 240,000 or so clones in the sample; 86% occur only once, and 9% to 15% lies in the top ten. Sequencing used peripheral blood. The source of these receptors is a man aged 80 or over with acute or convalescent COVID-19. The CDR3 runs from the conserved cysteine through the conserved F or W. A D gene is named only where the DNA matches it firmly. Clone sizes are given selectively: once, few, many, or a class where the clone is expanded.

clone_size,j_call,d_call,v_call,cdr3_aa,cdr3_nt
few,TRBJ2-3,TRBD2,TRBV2,CASSEGAGVFDTQYF,TGTGCCAGCAGTGAGGGAGCGGGAGTATTCGATACGCAGTATTTT
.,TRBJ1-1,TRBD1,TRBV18,CASSPGRGQQNTEAFF,TGTGCCAGCTCACCCGGGCGGGGACAGCAAAACACTGAAGCTTTCTTT
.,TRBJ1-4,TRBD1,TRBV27,CASKDRGYNANEKLFF,TGTGCCAGCAAGGACAGGGGGTATAATGCTAATGAAAAACTGTTTTTT
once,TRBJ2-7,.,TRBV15,CATSRERGRTYEQYF,TGTGCCACCAGCAGAGAAAGGGGAAGGACCTACGAGCAGTACTTC
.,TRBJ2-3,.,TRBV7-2,CASSPPRFTDTQYF,TGTGCCAGCAGCCCACCCAGGTTCACAGATACGCAGTATTTT
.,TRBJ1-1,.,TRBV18,CASSPSAGGTEAFF,TGTGCCAGCTCACCTTCCGCGGGGGGCACTGAAGCTTTCTTT
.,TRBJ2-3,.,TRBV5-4,CASSLDISTDTQYF,TGTGCCAGCAGCTTGGACATTAGCACAGATACGCAGTATTTT
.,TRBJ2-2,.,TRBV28,CASSSWSGELFF,TGTGCCAGCAGTTCCTGGAGCGGGGAGCTGTTTTTT
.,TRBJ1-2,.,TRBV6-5,CATLGLDYGYTF,TGTGCCACCCTAGGACTGGACTATGGCTACACCTTC
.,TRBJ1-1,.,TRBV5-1,CASSLRLAQAPEAFF,TGCGCCAGCAGCCTAAGACTGGCACAAGCACCTGAAGCTTTCTTT
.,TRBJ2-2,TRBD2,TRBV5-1,CASSSTRTSGRADTGELFF,TGCGCCAGCAGCTCAACCCGGACTAGCGGGAGGGCAGACACCGGGGAGCTGTTTTTT
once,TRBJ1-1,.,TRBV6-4,CASTGFEAFF,TGTGCCAGCACAGGCTTCGAAGCTTTCTTT
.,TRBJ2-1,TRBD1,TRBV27,CASSPGTGPYNEQFF,TGTGCCAGCAGCCCGGGGACAGGCCCCTACAATGAGCAGTTCTTC
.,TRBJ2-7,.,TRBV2,CASTERGDSSYEQYF,TGTGCCAGCACCGAAAGGGGGGACAGCTCCTACGAGCAGTACTTC
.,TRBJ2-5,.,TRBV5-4,CASSLGEGKTQYF,TGTGCCAGCAGCTTGGGAGAGGGAAAGACCCAGTACTTC
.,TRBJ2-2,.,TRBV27,CASRRQRGTNTGELFF,TGTGCCAGCCGACGACAAAGGGGAACGAACACCGGGGAGCTGTTTTTT
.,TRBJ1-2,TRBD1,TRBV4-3,CASSQAPQGAQGYTF,TGCGCCAGCAGCCAAGCCCCGCAGGGGGCTCAAGGCTACACCTTC
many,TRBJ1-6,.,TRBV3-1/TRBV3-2,CASSGDISSSPLHF,TGTGCCAGCAGCGGGGACATATCAAGTTCACCCCTCCACTTT
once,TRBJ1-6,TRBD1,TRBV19,CASKGQGRGSPLHF,TGTGCCAGTAAAGGACAGGGTAGAGGTTCACCCCTCCACTTT
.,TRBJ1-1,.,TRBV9,CASSVATGLHTEAFF,TGTGCCAGCAGCGTAGCTACAGGGCTGCACACTGAAGCTTTCTTT
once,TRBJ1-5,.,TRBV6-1,CASSEPPRQPQHF,TGTGCCAGCAGTGAACCCCCGCGGCAGCCCCAGCATTTT
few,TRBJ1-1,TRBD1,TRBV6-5,CASSYAEGQAKAFF,TGTGCCAGCAGTTACGCCGAAGGACAGGCGAAAGCTTTCTTT
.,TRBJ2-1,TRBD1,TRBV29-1,CSAVGDRKYNEQFF,TGCAGCGCTGTTGGGGACAGAAAATACAATGAGCAGTTCTTC
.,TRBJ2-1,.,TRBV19,CASTGFHEQFF,TGTGCCAGTACTGGCTTCCATGAGCAGTTCTTC
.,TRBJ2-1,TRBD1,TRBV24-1,CATSDGTASSYNEQFF,TGTGCCACCAGTGATGGGACAGCGAGCTCCTACAATGAGCAGTTCTTC
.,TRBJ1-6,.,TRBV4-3,CASSQDQGRNNSPLHF,TGCGCCAGCAGCCAAGATCAGGGGCGAAATAATTCACCCCTCCACTTT
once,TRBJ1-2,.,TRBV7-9,CASRATARGYTF,TGTGCCAGCAGGGCGACAGCCCGTGGCTACACCTTC
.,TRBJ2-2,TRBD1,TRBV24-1,CATRRTGTNTGELFF,TGTGCCACCAGACGGACAGGAACGAACACCGGGGAGCTGTTTTTT
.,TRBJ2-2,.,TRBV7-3,CASSLNPYPRRSGELFF,TGTGCCAGCAGCTTAAATCCCTACCCAAGGAGGTCCGGGGAGCTGTTTTTT
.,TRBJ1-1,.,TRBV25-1,CASSEYPVGGKTEAFF,TGTGCCAGCAGTGAATATCCGGTAGGGGGTAAAACTGAAGCTTTCTTT
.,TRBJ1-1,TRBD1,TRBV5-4,CASSPPGGTGAEAFF,TGTGCCAGCAGCCCGCCAGGGGGTACGGGCGCTGAAGCTTTCTTT
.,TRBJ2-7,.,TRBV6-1,CASREVGSPGGEQYF,TGTGCCAGCAGGGAAGTGGGATCCCCCGGAGGCGAGCAGTACTTC
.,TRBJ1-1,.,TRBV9,CASSVDPGMNTEAFF,TGTGCCAGCAGCGTAGACCCGGGTATGAACACTGAAGCTTTCTTT
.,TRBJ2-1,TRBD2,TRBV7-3,CASSFGTSGDNEQFF,TGTGCCAGCAGCTTCGGGACTAGCGGGGACAATGAGCAGTTCTTC
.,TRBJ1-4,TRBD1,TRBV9,CASSPWTGPGEKLFF,TGTGCCAGCAGCCCCTGGACAGGGCCGGGGGAGAAACTGTTTTTT
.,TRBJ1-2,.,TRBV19,CASSISGGRQGYTF,TGTGCCAGTAGTATTTCGGGGGGACGTCAAGGCTACACCTTC
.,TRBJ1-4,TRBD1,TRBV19,CASTWDRGGEKLFF,TGTGCCAGTACCTGGGACAGGGGAGGGGAAAAACTGTTTTTT
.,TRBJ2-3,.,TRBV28,CASRWRGSDTQYF,TGTGCCAGCCGCTGGCGGGGTTCAGATACGCAGTATTTT
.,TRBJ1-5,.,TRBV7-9,CASSFPGSNQPQHF,TGTGCCAGCAGCTTCCCGGGAAGCAATCAGCCCCAGCATTTT
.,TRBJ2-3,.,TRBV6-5,CASSSSTDTQYF,TGTGCCAGCAGTTCAAGCACAGATACGCAGTATTTT
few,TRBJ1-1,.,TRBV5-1,CASSFTGSRTEAFF,TGCGCCAGCAGCTTTACAGGGTCTAGGACTGAAGCTTTCTTT
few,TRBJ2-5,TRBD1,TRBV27,CASSRDRAWETQYF,TGTGCCAGCAGTAGGGACAGGGCGTGGGAGACCCAGTACTTC
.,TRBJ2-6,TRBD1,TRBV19,CASRRGTAGANVLTF,TGTGCCAGCCGACGAGGGACAGCTGGGGCCAACGTCCTGACTTTC
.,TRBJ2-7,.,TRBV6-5,CASSSEGNEQYF,TGTGCCAGCAGTTCCGAGGGTAACGAGCAGTACTTC
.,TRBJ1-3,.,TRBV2,CASSEGQSGNTIYF,TGTGCCAGCAGTGAAGGACAGTCTGGAAACACCATATATTTT
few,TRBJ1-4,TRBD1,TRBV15,CATSKGAREKLFF,TGTGCCACCAGCAAGGGGGCGAGGGAAAAACTGTTTTTT
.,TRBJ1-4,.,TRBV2,CASRAQGLTNEKLFF,TGTGCCAGCAGGGCCCAGGGGCTCACTAATGAAAAACTGTTTTTT
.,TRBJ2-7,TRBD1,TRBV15,CATSRDRGPHEQYF,TGTGCCACCAGCAGGGACAGGGGGCCCCACGAGCAGTACTTC